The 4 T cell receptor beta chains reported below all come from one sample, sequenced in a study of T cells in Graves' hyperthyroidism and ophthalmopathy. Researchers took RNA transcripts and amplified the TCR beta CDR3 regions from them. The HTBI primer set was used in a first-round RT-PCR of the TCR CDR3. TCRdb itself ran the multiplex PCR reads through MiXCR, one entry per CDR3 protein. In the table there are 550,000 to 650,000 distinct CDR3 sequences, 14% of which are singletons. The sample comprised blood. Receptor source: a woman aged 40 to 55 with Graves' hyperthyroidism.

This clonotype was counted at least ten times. In nucleotides, the CDR3 is TGTGCCAGCAGCTTAGGCAGGGGGCGGGAAGAGACCCAGTACTTC. Translated: CASSLGRGREETQYF. This chain connects TRBV7-2 to TRBJ2-5; 8 bases align to TRBD1. The CDR3 covers 15 residues. With V trimmed by 1 base and J by 3 bases, 4 bases remained unmatched. CDR1 and CDR2 (germline): SGHTA, FQGNSA. Based on the CDR3 plus reference TRBV7-2 and TRBJ2-5, the full variable domain is GAGVSQSPSNKVTEKGKDVELRCDPISGHTALYWYRQSLGQGLEFLIYFQGNSAPDKSGLPSDRFSAERTGGSVSTLTIQRTQQEDSAVYLCASSLGRGREETQYFGPGTRLLVL.

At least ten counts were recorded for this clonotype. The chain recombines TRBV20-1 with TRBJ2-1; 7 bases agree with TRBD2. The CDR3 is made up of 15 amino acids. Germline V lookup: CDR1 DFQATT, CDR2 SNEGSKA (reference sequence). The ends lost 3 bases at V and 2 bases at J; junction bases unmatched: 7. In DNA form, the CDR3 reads TGCAGTGCTAGGGCCGGACTAGTCCCCTACAATGAGCAGTTCTTC. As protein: CSARAGLVPYNEQFF.

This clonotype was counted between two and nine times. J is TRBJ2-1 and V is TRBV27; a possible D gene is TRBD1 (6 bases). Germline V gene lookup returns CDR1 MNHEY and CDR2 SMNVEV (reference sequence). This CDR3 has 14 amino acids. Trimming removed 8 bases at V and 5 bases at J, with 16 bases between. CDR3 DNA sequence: TGTGCCAGCGGCCCAAACAGGGAACACAATGAGCAGTTCTTC. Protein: CASGPNREHNEQFF.

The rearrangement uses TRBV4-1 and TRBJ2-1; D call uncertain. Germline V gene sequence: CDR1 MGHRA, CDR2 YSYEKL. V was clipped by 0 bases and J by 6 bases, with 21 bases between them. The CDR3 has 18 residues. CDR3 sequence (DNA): TGCGCCAGCAGCCAAGATGCTAGTATAGGGATACGGACCAATGAGCAGTTCTTC. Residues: CASSQDASIGIRTNEQFF.